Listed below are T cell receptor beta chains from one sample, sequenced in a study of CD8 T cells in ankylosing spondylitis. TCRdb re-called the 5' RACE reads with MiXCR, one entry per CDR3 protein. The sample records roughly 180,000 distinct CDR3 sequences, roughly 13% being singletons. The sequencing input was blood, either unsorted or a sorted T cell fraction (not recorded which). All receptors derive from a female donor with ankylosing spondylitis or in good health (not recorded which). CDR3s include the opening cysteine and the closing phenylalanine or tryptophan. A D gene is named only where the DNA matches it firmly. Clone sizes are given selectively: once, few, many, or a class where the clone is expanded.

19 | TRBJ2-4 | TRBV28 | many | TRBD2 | TGTGCCAGCAGTTTTGGGCCTAGCGGGAGGGCCTCGGCCAAAAACATTCAGTACTTC | CASSFGPSGRASAKNIQYF
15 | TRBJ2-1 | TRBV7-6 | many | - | TGTGCCAGCAGCGCCGGACCGTCCTCCTACAATGAGCAGTTCTTC | CASSAGPSSYNEQFF
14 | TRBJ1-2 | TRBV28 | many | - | TGTGCCAGCAGTTTGGGCGGGGGAGGCTATGGCTACACCTTC | CASSLGGGGYGYTF
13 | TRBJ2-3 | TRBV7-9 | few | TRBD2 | TGTGCCAGCCGGACTAGCGGCACAGATACGCAGTATTTT | CASRTSGTDTQYF
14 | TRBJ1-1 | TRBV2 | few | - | TGTGCCAGCAGCGATGGGTGGGGGAACACTGAAGCTTTCTTT | CASSDGWGNTEAFF
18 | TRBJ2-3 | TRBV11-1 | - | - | TGTGCCAGCCGACCTGCGGCGGACCAAATCAGTCTCACAGTTACGCAGTATTTT | CASRPAADQISLTVTQYF
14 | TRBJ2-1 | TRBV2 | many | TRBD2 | TGTGCCAGCAACCGCGGGAGTACGTACAATGAGCAGTTCTTC | CASNRGSTYNEQFF
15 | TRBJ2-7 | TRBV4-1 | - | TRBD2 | TGCGCCAGCAGCCAAGGACTAGCGTTAACCTACGAGCAGTACTTC | CASSQGLALTYEQYF
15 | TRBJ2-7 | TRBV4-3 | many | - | TGCGCCAGCAGCCAAGCCTGGGCCGGTGGCGACGAGCAGTACTTC | CASSQAWAGGDEQYF
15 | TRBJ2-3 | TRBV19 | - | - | TGTGCCAGTAGCGAAGGGGCGGGACGCACAGATACGCAGTATTTT | CASSEGAGRTDTQYF
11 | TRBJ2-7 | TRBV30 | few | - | TGTGCCTGGAAGACAGTCTACGAGCAGTACTTC | CAWKTVYEQYF
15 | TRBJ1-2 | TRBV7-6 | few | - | TGTGCCAGCAGCTTAGCGGGGGGGCCCCCTTATGGCTACACCTTC | CASSLAGGPPYGYTF
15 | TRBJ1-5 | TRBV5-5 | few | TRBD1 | TGTGCCAGCAGCCCGGGGGACAGGATAGATCAGCCCCAGCATTTT | CASSPGDRIDQPQHF
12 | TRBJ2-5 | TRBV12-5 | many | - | TGTGCTAGTGGATCCCGGGTAGAGACCCAGTACTTC | CASGSRVETQYF
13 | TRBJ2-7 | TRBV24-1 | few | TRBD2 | TGTGCCACCGAAGCGGGAGGGCTCTACGAGCAGTACTTC | CATEAGGLYEQYF
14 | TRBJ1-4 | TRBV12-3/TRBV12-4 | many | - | TGTGCCAGCACCGCCGGGGGAGGGCGGGAAAAACTGTTTTTT | CASTAGGGREKLFF
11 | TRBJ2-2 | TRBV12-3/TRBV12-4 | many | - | TGTGCCAGCCAGAGGACCGGGGAGCTGTTTTTT | CASQRTGELFF
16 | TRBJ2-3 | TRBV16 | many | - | TGTGCCAGCAGCCAATCTCTGCAGGGACCGACAGATACGCAGTATTTT | CASSQSLQGPTDTQYF
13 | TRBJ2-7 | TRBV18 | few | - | TGTGCCAGCTCACCCCGGGACGACTACGAGCAGTACTTC | CASSPRDDYEQYF
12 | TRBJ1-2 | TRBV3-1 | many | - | TGTGCCAGCAGAAACACTAACTATGGCTACACCTTC | CASRNTNYGYTF
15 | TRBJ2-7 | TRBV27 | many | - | TGTGCCAGCGCCACCTCGAGGTCCAGCTCCTACGAGCAGTACTTC | CASATSRSSSYEQYF
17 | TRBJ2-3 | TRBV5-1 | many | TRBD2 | TGCGCCAGCAGCTTGCTTGTTAGCGGGACCCAGCGACATACGCAGTATTTT | CASSLLVSGTQRHTQYF
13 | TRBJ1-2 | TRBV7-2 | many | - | TGTGCCAGCAGCTCGGGCAGGGTGGATGGCTACACCTTC | CASSSGRVDGYTF
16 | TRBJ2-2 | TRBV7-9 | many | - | TGTGCCAGCAGCAGCCGGGGCCTCGCGAACACCGGGGAGCTGTTTTTT | CASSSRGLANTGELFF
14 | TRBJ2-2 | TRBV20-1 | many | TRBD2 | TGCAGTGCATGGACTAGCGCTAGGGCCGGGGAGCTGTTTTTT | CSAWTSARAGELFF
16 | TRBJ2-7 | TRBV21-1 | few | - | TGTGCCAGCAGCAAAGGGACAGGGGGTTACTCCTACGAGCAGTACTTC | CASSKGTGGYSYEQYF
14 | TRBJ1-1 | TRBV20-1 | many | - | TGCAGTGCTAGAGATTGGCGTCAGAACACTGAAGCTTTCTTT | CSARDWRQNTEAFF
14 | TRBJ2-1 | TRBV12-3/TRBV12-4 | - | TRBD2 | TGTGCCAGCAAAAGACTAGCGGGGTACAATGAGCAGTTCTTC | CASKRLAGYNEQFF
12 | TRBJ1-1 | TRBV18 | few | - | TGTGCCAGCTCACGGGGGGGCACTGAAGCTTTCTTT | CASSRGGTEAFF
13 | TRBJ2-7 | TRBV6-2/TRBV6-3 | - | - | TGTGCCAGCCGCTCGGGATTCTCCAACGAGCAGTACTTC | CASRSGFSNEQYF